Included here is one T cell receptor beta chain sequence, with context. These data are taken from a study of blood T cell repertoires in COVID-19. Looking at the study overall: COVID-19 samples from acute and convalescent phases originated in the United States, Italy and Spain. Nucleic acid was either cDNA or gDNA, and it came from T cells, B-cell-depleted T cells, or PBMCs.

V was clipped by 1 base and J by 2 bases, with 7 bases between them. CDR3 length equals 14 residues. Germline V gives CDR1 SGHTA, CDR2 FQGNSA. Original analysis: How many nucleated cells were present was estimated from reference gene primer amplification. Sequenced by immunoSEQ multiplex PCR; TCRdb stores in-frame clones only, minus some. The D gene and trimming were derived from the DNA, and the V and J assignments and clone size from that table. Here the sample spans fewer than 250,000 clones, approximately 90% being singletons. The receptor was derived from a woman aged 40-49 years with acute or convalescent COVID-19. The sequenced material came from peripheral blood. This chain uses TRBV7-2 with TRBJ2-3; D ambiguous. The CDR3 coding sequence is TGTGCCAGCAGCTTAGGTCAGGCCACAGATACGCAGTATTTT. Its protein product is CASSLGQATDTQYF.